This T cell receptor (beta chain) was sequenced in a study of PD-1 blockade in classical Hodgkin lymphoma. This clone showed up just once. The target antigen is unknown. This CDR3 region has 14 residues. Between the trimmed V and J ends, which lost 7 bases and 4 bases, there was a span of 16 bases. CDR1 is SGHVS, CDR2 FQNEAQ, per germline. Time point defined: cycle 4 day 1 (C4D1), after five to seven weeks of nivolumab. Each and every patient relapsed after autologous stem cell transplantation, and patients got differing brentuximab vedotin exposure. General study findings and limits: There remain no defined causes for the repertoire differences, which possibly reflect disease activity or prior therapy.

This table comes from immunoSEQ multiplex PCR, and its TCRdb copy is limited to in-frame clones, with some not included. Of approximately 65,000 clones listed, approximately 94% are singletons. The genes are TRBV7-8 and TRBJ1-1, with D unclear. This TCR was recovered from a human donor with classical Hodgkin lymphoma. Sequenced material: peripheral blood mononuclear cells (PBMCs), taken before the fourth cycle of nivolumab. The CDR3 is CASTLSQQSTEAFF. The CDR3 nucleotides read TGTGCCAGCACCCTATCCCAGCAATCCACTGAAGCTTTCTTT.